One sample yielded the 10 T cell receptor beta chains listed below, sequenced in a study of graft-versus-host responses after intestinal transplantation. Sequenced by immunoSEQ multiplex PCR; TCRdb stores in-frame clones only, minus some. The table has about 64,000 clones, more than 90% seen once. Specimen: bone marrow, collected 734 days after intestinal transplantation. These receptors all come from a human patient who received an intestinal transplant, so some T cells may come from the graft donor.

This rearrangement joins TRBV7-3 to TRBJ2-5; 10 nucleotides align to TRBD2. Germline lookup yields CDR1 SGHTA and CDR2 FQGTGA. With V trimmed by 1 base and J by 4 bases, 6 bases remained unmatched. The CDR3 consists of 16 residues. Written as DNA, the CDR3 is TGTGCCAGCAGCTTAATGGGACTAGCGTCGGGAGAGACCCAGTACTTC. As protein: CASSLMGLASGETQYF.

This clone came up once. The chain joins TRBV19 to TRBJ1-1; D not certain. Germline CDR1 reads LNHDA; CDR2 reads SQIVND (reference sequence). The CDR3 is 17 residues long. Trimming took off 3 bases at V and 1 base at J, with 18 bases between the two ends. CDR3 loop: CASSISVTGLSNTEAFF. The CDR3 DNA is TGTGCCAGTAGTATTTCCGTCACTGGGTTGTCGAACACTGAAGCTTTCTTT.

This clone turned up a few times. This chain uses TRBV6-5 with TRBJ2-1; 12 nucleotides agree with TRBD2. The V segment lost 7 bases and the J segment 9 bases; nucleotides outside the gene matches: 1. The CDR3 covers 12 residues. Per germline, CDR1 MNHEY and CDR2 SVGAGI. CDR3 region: CASKGLAGEQFF. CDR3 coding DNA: TGTGCCAGCAAGGGACTAGCGGGTGAGCAGTTCTTC.

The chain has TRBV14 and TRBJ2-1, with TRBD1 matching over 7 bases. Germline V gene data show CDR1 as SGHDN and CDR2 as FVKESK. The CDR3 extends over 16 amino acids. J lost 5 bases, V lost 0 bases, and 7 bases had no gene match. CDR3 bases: TGTGCCAGCAGCCAAGATATGACAGGGAGAAACAATGAGCAGTTCTTC. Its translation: CASSQDMTGRNNEQFF.

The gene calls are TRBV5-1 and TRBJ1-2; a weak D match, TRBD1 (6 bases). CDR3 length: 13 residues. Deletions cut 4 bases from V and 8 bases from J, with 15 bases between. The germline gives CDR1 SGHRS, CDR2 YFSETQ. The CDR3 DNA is TGCGCCAGCAGCCCGGACAGTCGTGTAGGCTACACCTTC. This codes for CASSPDSRVGYTF.

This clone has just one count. The CDR3 is CASSLGQGVETQYF. CDR3 sequence (DNA): TGTGCCAGCAGCTTGGGACAGGGGGTCGAGACCCAGTACTTC. The chain couples TRBV7-2 to TRBJ2-5, with TRBD1 matching over 11 bases. V lost 3 bases and J lost 5; bases outside the gene matches: 2. The CDR3 has 14 amino acids. Germline values: CDR1 SGHTA, CDR2 FQGNSA.

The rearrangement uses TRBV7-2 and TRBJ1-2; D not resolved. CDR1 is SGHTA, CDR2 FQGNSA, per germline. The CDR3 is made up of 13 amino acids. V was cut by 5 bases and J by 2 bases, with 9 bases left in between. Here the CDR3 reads CASSRDTNYGYTF. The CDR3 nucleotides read TGTGCCAGCAGCCGCGACACCAACTATGGCTACACCTTC.

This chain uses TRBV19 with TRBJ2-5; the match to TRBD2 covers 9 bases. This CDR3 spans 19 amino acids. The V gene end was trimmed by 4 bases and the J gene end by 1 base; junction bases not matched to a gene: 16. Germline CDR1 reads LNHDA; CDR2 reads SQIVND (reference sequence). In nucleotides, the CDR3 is TGTGCCAGTAGTACGAGGGGGACTAGCCCCAGAGGGGCCCAAGAGACCCAGTACTTC. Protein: CASSTRGTSPRGAQETQYF.

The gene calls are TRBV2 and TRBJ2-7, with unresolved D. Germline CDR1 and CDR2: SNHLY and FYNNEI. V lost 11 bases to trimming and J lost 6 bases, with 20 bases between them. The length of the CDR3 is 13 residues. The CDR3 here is CAAVKVDSSEQYF. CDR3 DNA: TGTGCCGCAGTTAAGGTAGATAGCTCCGAGCAGTACTTC.

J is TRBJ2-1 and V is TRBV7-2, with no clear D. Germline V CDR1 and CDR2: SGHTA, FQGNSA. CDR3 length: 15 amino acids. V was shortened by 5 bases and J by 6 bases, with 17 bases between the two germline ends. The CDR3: CASSLNDGGRNEQFF. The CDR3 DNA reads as TGTGCCAGCAGCCTCAACGACGGCGGCCGCAATGAGCAGTTCTTC.